This T cell receptor (beta chain) was recorded in a study of blood T cell repertoires in COVID-19. Across the study: From T cells, B-cell-depleted T cells, or PBMCs came the material, which was cDNA or gDNA.

The CDR3 runs 14 residues. Trimming cost V 6 bases and J 6 bases, with 12 bases left between them. CDR1 and CDR2 (germline): MNHEY, SVGAGI. Source study methods: The authors estimated nucleated cell counts from reference gene primer amplification. The repertoire was sequenced with immunoSEQ multiplex PCR; TCRdb's copy has only in-frame clones and lacks some. V and J calls plus clone size are reproduced from that table; the DNA served to infer D and trimming. This table holds roughly 250,000 clones, around 89% found once. This clone was detected once. Sequenced: peripheral blood. The sequence was obtained from a man between 25 and 39 years old with acute or convalescent COVID-19. This sequence joins TRBV6-5 and TRBJ1-6; TRBD1 is a possible D gene (6 bases). CDR3 DNA sequence: TGTGCCAGCAGATCACAGGGTGGTAATTCACCCCTCCACTTT. Protein sequence: CASRSQGGNSPLHF.